This is a list of T cell receptor beta chains from one sample in a study of memory CD4+ T cells and cytomegalovirus serostatus. Sequencing used immunoSEQ multiplex PCR; TCRdb keeps in-frame clones, though not all of them. The profile shows about 75,000 clones, around 78% of them singletons. The sequencing sample was made of memory CD4+ T cells from blood. These TCRs come from an adult in good health and CMV-seropositive. Each CDR3 is given with its conserved first and last residue. The order of the fields is V gene, J gene, clone size, D gene, CDR3 protein, CDR3 DNA. A D gene is named only where the DNA matches it firmly. Expanded clones get a size class; other rows say once, few or many, or leave the size out.

TRBV11-3,TRBJ1-1,once,NA,CASSLYGDNTEAFF,TGTGCCAGCAGCTTATATGGGGACAACACTGAAGCTTTCTTT
TRBV19,TRBJ1-5,NA,TRBD1,CASSTDRGEQPQHF,TGTGCCAGTAGTACCGACAGGGGGGAACAGCCCCAGCATTTT
TRBV27,TRBJ1-1,few,TRBD1,CARDRPDGNRDTEAFF,TGTGCCAGGGACAGGCCGGACGGGAACAGGGACACTGAAGCTTTCTTT
TRBV5-1,TRBJ2-5,NA,NA,CASSYGVRETQYF,TGCGCCAGCAGCTACGGGGTGAGGGAGACCCAGTACTTC
TRBV10-3,TRBJ2-6,once,NA,CAISEWQGDSGANVLTF,TGTGCCATCAGTGAGTGGCAAGGGGACTCTGGGGCCAACGTCCTGACTTTC
TRBV6-1,TRBJ1-4,NA,NA,CASSEAWGTKEKLFF,TGTGCCAGCAGTGAAGCTTGGGGGACAAAGGAAAAACTGTTTTTT
TRBV2,TRBJ2-1,NA,TRBD1,CARRSKGANEQFF,TGTGCCCGACGGAGTAAGGGGGCAAATGAGCAGTTCTTC
TRBV29-1,TRBJ2-6,NA,NA,CSVEDRAAPGANVLTF,TGCAGCGTTGAAGATCGGGCCGCGCCTGGGGCCAACGTCCTGACTTTC
TRBV5-4,TRBJ1-2,NA,TRBD1,CASSNPRQGVDGYTF,TGTGCCAGCAGTAACCCCCGACAGGGAGTAGATGGCTACACCTTC
TRBV27,TRBJ1-6,NA,TRBD1,CASSTGSGGNSPLHF,TGTGCCAGCAGTACAGGATCAGGGGGTAATTCACCCCTCCACTTT
TRBV19,TRBJ1-1,NA,NA,CASSIGPSNTEAFF,TGTGCCAGTAGTATTGGGCCGTCTAACACTGAAGCTTTCTTT
TRBV28,TRBJ1-1,few,NA,CASRGGTEAFF,TGTGCCAGCAGGGGCGGCACTGAAGCTTTCTTT
TRBV30,TRBJ1-1,once,NA,CAWTGRGRNTEAFF,TGTGCCTGGACCGGAAGGGGCAGGAACACTGAAGCTTTCTTT
TRBV7-9,TRBJ1-2,NA,NA,CASSTWKGAVNYGYTF,TGTGCCAGCAGCACCTGGAAGGGAGCCGTTAACTATGGCTACACCTTC